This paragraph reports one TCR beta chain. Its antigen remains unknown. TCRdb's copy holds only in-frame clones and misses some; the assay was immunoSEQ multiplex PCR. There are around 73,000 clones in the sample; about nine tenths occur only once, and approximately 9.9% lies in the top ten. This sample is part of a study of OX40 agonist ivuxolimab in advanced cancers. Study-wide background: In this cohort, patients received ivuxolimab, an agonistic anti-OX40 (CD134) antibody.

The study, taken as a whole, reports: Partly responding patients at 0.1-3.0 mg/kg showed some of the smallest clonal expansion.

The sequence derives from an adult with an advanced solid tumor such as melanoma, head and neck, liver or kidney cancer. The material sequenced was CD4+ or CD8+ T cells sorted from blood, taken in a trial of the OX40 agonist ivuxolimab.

The chain's CDR3 is CASSTLDKTDGVSNQPQHF. DNA for the CDR3: TGTGCCAGCAGTACATTGGACAAAACCGACGGAGTTAGCAATCAGCCCCAGCATTTT. The chain couples TRBV28 to TRBJ1-5, with D possibly being TRBD1 (5 bases). The CDR3 loop spans 19 amino acids. Trimming removed 5 bases at V and 0 bases at J, with 23 bases between. Germline-derived CDR1 and CDR2 are MDHEN and SYDVKM.